This T cell receptor beta chain comes out of a study of blood T cell repertoires in COVID-19. Across the whole study: COVID-19 samples, acute and convalescent, were from the United States, Italy and Spain. From T cells, B-cell-depleted T cells, or PBMCs came the material, which was cDNA or gDNA.

Authors' methods: Reference gene primer amplification yielded estimated nucleated cell counts. Data came from immunoSEQ multiplex PCR; TCRdb stores just in-frame clones and leaves some out. The V and J calls and clone size are taken from that table; D and trimming were inferred from the DNA. Of some 80,000 clones in the sample, approximately 86% are singletons; the top ten hold under 8.5%. Germline lookup yields CDR1 MDHEN and CDR2 SYDVKM. Trimming took 6 bases from V and 1 from J, leaving 6 bases between them. The CDR3 covers 13 residues. The chain couples TRBV28 to TRBJ2-2, with a possible D match to TRBD1 (6 bases). The sample comprised peripheral blood. The receptor comes from a man older than 75 with active or convalescent COVID-19. CDR3 loop: CASRGQNTGELFF. CDR3 bases: TGTGCCAGCAGGGGACAGAACACCGGGGAGCTGTTTTTT.